Shown below are 22 T cell receptor beta chains from a single sample sequenced in a study of regulatory T cells in long-lasting Graves disease. Both iRepertoire HTBI primers and Arm-PCR of CDR3 regions were used to build the TCR beta libraries. TCRdb re-derived calls from the multiplex PCR reads in MiXCR, one entry per CDR3 protein. The sample has approximately 400,000 distinct CDR3 sequences, 15% to 18% seen once. Time point given: newly diagnosed GD, antithyroid drugs for less than 3 months. Researchers made the TCR library from RNA that was extracted from PBMCs. Sample: peripheral blood mononuclear cells (PBMCs), taken at new diagnosis, from a patient treated with antithyroid drugs. Receptors were obtained from a female donor with Graves disease.

Of note for this clonotype: Since a far larger clone is one base different, this is likely a read error. The chain has TRBV7-2 and TRBJ2-1; 7 bases agree with TRBD2. Trimming removed 4 bases from V and 10 bases from J; junction bases left unmatched: 10. This CDR3 region has 14 residues. In germline, CDR1 is SGHTA, CDR2 FQGNSA. In DNA, the CDR3 is TGTGCCAGCAGCTCAGCTAGCGGCTCCTACGAGCAGTTCTTC. Translated, it gives CASSSASGSYEQFF. The complete variable domain, with remaining parts taken from reference TRBV7-2 and TRBJ2-1, reads GAGVSQSPSNKVTEKGKDVELRCDPISGHTALYWYRQSLGQGLEFLIYFQGNSAPDKSGLPSDRFSAERTGGSVSTLTIQRTQQEDSAVYLCASSSASGSYEQFFGPGTRLTVL.

In this sample, this clonotype turned up many times. J is TRBJ2-3 and V is TRBV11-2, with TRBD2 as a possible D gene (5 bases). Germline CDR1 SGHAT, CDR2 FQNNGV. Deletions cut 5 bases from V and 0 bases from J, with 18 bases between. The CDR3 contains 17 residues. The CDR3 DNA sequence: TGTGCCAGCAGCCACCTTCGAGGGCAGCTTAGCACAGATACGCAGTATTTT. This translates into CASSHLRGQLSTDTQYF.

This clonotype was counted many times. Mismatch with germline at one junction end may stem from a read error. The chain employs TRBV15 and TRBJ1-6; D gene ambiguous. CDR3 size: 12 residues. Germline V gives CDR1 LNHNV, CDR2 YYDKDF (reference sequence). The CDR3 loop is CATSPSSLSRDF. The CDR3 DNA reads as TGTGCCACCAGCCCCAGCTCCCTCTCCCGCGACTTT.

This CDR3 reads CSARLDWRLFF. The CDR3 region has the DNA TGCAGTGCTAGACTGGACTGGCGACTGTTTTTT. The V gene is TRBV20-1, the J gene TRBJ1-4; unclear D gene. Deletions cut 2 bases from V and 13 bases from J, with 11 bases between. Germline V lookup: CDR1 DFQATT, CDR2 SNEGSKA (reference sequence). The CDR3 has 11 amino acids.

In this sample, this clonotype turned up many times. The chain has TRBV27 and TRBJ1-6, with D perhaps matching TRBD1 (5 bases). V was cut by 6 bases and J by 13 bases, with 22 bases left in between. The CDR3 has 15 residues. Looked up from germline, CDR1 is MNHEY and CDR2 is SMNVEV (reference sequence). CDR3 region: CASSPETGLVKPLHF. DNA for the CDR3: TGTGCCAGCAGCCCCGAGACGGGACTCGTAAAGCCCCTCCACTTT.

The chain uses TRBV7-9 and TRBJ1-2; D remains ambiguous. Germline-derived CDR1 and CDR2 are SEHNR and FQNEAQ (reference sequence). This CDR3 is 15 amino acids long. The ends were cut back, 5 bases at V and 7 bases at J, with 20 bases in the middle. CDR3 loop: CASSPPQEGVGGYTF. The CDR3 DNA follows: TGTGCCAGCAGCCCGCCCCAGGAGGGAGTTGGTGGCTACACCTTC. Based on the CDR3 plus reference TRBV7-9 and TRBJ1-2, the full variable domain is DTGVSQNPRHKITKRGQNVTFRCDPISEHNRLYWYRQTLGQGPEFLTYFQNEAQLEKSRLLSDRFSAERPKGSFSTLEIQRTEQGDSAMYLCASSPPQEGVGGYTFGSGTRLTVV.

This clonotype was seen repeatedly, ten times or more. The rearrangement joins TRBV10-1 to TRBJ2-3; tentatively, D is TRBD2 (6 bases). Germline lookup yields CDR1 WNHNN and CDR2 SYGVQD (reference sequence). The CDR3 is 14 residues long. Trimming cost V 6 bases and J 0 bases, with 10 bases left between them. This CDR3 reads CASSPSVSTDTQYF. The CDR3 DNA is TGCGCCAGCAGCCCTAGCGTTAGCACAGATACGCAGTATTTT.

This clonotype occurred many times. The chain combines TRBV7-9 with TRBJ1-3; D ambiguous. This CDR3 comprises 15 residues. The germline V and J ends were trimmed by 2 bases and 2 bases, with 10 bases remaining between them. CDR1 is SEHNR and CDR2 is FQNEAQ in the germline V gene (reference sequence). CDR3 bases: TGTGCCAGCAGCTTAAGCTCCACTCCTGGAAACACCATATATTTT. Its protein product is CASSLSSTPGNTIYF.

This clonotype was counted many times. The CDR3 is CASSGDRGQPYEQYF. CDR3 DNA: TGTGCCAGCAGTGGAGACAGGGGGCAACCCTACGAGCAGTACTTC. The chain is built from TRBV12-3 or TRBV12-4 and TRBJ2-7; TRBD1 agrees at 10 bases. V lost 5 bases and J lost 2; bases outside the gene matches: 6. This CDR3 has 15 residues.

The rearrangement uses TRBV3-1 and TRBJ1-2, with no clear D. The V gene lost 3 bases and the J gene lost 8 bases, with 16 bases spanning the gap. Germline CDR1 reads LGHDT; CDR2 reads YNNKEL (reference sequence). The CDR3 has 14 residues. The CDR3 DNA reads TGTGCCAGCAGCCACTCAGGATCCGCAAGCGGCTACACCTTC. This sequence encodes CASSHSGSASGYTF.

Only a few counts were recorded for this clonotype. The J gene is TRBJ2-5, the V gene TRBV3-1; TRBD2 aligns across 9 bases. Germline V lookup: CDR1 LGHDT, CDR2 YNNKEL (reference sequence). The CDR3 totals 19 residues. V lost 0 bases, J lost 3 bases, and 14 bases stayed unmatched. CDR3 in amino acids: CASSQDPDSGGYMEETQYF. In nucleotides, the CDR3 is TGTGCCAGCAGCCAAGACCCGGACAGCGGGGGGTACATGGAAGAGACCCAGTACTTC.

This clonotype was seen more than once but under ten times. A junction boundary mismatches the germline segment, possibly from a read error. The chain is built from TRBV20-1 and TRBJ2-5; no reliable D call. CDR3 size: 14 residues. The germline V gene has CDR1 DFQATT and CDR2 SNEGSKA (reference sequence). CDR3 nucleotide sequence: TGCAGTGCTAGAGAGGGCAGTCCCCAAGAGACCCAGTGCTTC. It specifies CSAREGSPQETQCF.

This clonotype showed up just a few times. CDR3 region: CATSLAGDSDTQYF. The CDR3 nucleotides read TGTGCCACCAGCCTAGCGGGAGATTCAGATACGCAGTATTTT. J is TRBJ2-3 and V is TRBV15, with 10 bases aligning to TRBD2. The J segment lost 4 bases and the V segment lost 5 bases, leaving 3 bases of the junction unmatched. Germline lookup yields CDR1 LNHNV and CDR2 YYDKDF (reference sequence). This CDR3 contains 14 residues. Full variable domain (remainder filled in from reference TRBV15 and TRBJ2-3): DAMVIQNPRYQVTQFGKPVTLSCSQTLNHNVMYWYQQKSSQAPKLLFHYYDKDFNNEADTPDNFQSRRPNTSFCFLDIRSPGLGDTAMYLCATSLAGDSDTQYFGPGTRLTVL.

In its sample, this clonotype was seen a few times. The chain uses TRBV6-4 and TRBJ1-1; no clear D. The CDR3 loop spans 14 amino acids. V lost 0 bases and J 4 bases, leaving 9 bases between the germline ends. CDR1 is MRHNA and CDR2 is SNTAGT in the germline V gene. The CDR3 loop is CASSDSGGSTEAFF. The CDR3 bases are TGTGCCAGCAGTGACTCGGGAGGGTCCACTGAAGCTTTCTTT.

This clonotype was observed at least ten times. The chain employs TRBV27 and TRBJ2-1; possible D gene TRBD2, 5 bases. The V gene lost 2 bases and the J gene lost 4 bases, with 27 bases spanning the gap. The CDR3 has 20 amino acids. CDR1 is MNHEY and CDR2 is SMNVEV in the germline V gene (reference sequence). CDR3 in DNA: TGTGCCAGCAGTTTAAGGACTCCCGCTATCCCCCTAACTCAATACAATGAGCAGTTCTTC. This gives the protein CASSLRTPAIPLTQYNEQFF.

This clonotype was recorded at least ten times. J is TRBJ2-2 and V is TRBV28; D remains ambiguous. Trimming removed 5 bases at V and 7 bases at J, with 17 bases between. Germline V gene lookup returns CDR1 MDHEN and CDR2 SYDVKM. This CDR3 contains 15 residues. The CDR3 DNA is TGTGCCAGCAGTCCCTCCGTCCCGAACGGCGGGGAGCTGTTTTTT. Protein sequence: CASSPSVPNGGELFF.

In its sample, this clonotype was seen many times. The V and J genes are TRBV29-1 and TRBJ2-1, with D uncertain. Germline-derived CDR1 and CDR2 are SQVTM and ANQGSEA. V was clipped by 5 bases and J by 0 bases, with 17 bases between them. The CDR3 totals 16 residues. This CDR3 is CSVSSGLLSSYNEQFF. DNA for the CDR3: TGCAGCGTTTCTTCTGGGTTGCTTAGCTCCTACAATGAGCAGTTCTTC.

The table lists this clonotype with many counts. V and J are TRBV10-3 and TRBJ2-3; 7 nucleotides align to TRBD2. From germline, CDR1 is ENHRY and CDR2 SYGVKD. CDR3 length: 16 amino acids. Trimming cost V 0 bases and J 1 base; bases outside gene matches: 4. The CDR3 spells CAISESRGSGTDTQYF. Written as DNA, the CDR3 is TGTGCCATCAGTGAGTCTCGCGGGAGCGGCACAGATACGCAGTATTTT.

This clonotype was counted only a few times. Compared with germline, one end of the junction differs, possibly owing to a read error. The V call is TRBV5-1, the J call TRBJ2-6, with 7 bases aligning to TRBD1. Germline loops: CDR1 SGHRS, CDR2 YFSETQ. The CDR3 sequence is 13 residues long. The CDR3 coding sequence is TGCGCCAGCAGCTTGGGGACAGGCTTGTCGGGGACCTTC. Its translation is CASSLGTGLSGTF.

This clonotype was seen at least ten times. This sequence joins TRBV2 and TRBJ2-7; 11 bases match TRBD2. Per the germline V gene, CDR1 is SNHLY and CDR2 is FYNNEI. The CDR3 has 13 amino acids. V shed 7 bases and J 2 bases; nucleotides not matched to a gene: 1. The CDR3 nucleotides read TGTGCCAGCATTAGCGGGAGGGCCTACGAGCAGTACTTC. Protein sequence: CASISGRAYEQYF. Drawing the rest from reference TRBV2 and TRBJ2-7, the complete variable domain is EPEVTQTPSHQVTQMGQEVILRCVPISNHLYFYWYRQILGQKVEFLVSFYNNEISEKSEIFDDQFSVERPDGSNFTLKIRSTKLEDSAMYFCASISGRAYEQYFGPGTRLTVT.

The table lists this clonotype with many counts. The gene calls are TRBV12-3 or TRBV12-4 and TRBJ1-1; D ambiguous. Trimming cost V 5 bases and J 4 bases, with 11 bases left between them. The CDR3 sequence is 13 residues long. CDR3 region: CASSRTRSTEAFF. The CDR3 nucleotides read TGTGCCAGCAGTAGGACTCGGAGCACTGAAGCTTTCTTT.

This clonotype was seen repeatedly, ten times or more. V and J are TRBV30 and TRBJ2-3, with D perhaps being TRBD1 or TRBD2 (5 bases each). This CDR3 is built from 13 residues. Germline assignment: CDR1 GTSNPN and CDR2 SVGIG (reference sequence). V shed 4 bases and J shed 3 bases, with 11 bases lying between them. This chain's CDR3 is CAWKGRRTDTQYF. The DNA of the CDR3 is TGTGCCTGGAAGGGACGGAGGACAGATACGCAGTATTTT.